These 25 T cell receptor beta chains were sequenced from one sample in a study of blood T cell repertoires in COVID-19. The table came from immunoSEQ multiplex PCR; TCRdb's copy has only in-frame clones and leaves some out. Of approximately 270,000 clones in the sample, over 75% were seen once. The sample was peripheral blood. All receptors come from a human donor with COVID-19, enrolled during active disease. The donor label of this sample is uncertain.

CDR3 DNA: TGTGCCAGCAGTTACTCCTCGGGGACAGGAGGTTCACCCCTCCACTTT. It encodes CASSYSSGTGGSPLHF. V gene TRBV6-5 combines with J gene TRBJ1-6; 8 bases are a match to TRBD1. Germline assignment: CDR1 MNHEY and CDR2 SVGAGI. The CDR3 consists of 16 residues. Unmatched junction bases numbered 7, after V lost 0 bases and J lost 9 bases.

The V call is TRBV9, the J call TRBJ1-2, with 7 positions matching TRBD1. This CDR3 comprises 15 residues. Trimming at V came to 3 bases and at J to 2 bases, leaving 7 bases not matched to a gene. Germline values: CDR1 SGDLS, CDR2 YYNGEE. The CDR3 spells CASSGRSGGNYGYTF. CDR3 nucleotides: TGTGCCAGCAGCGGTAGATCAGGGGGAAACTATGGCTACACCTTC. Complete variable domain (other parts from reference TRBV9 and TRBJ1-2): DSGVTQTPKHLITATGQRVTLRCSPRSGDLSVYWYQQSLDQGLQFLIQYYNGEERAKGNILERFSAQQFPDLHSELNLSSLELGDSALYFCASSGRSGGNYGYTFGSGTRLTVV.

The chain has TRBV5-1 and TRBJ1-1; TRBD1 matches 7 bases. Germline V lookup: CDR1 SGHRS, CDR2 YFSETQ. This CDR3 is 17 amino acids long. V lost 0 bases to trimming and J lost 4 bases; unmatched junction nucleotides: 12. The CDR3 is CASSLGLGQERSTEAFF. CDR3 in DNA: TGCGCCAGCAGCTTGGGGCTCGGACAGGAACGTAGCACTGAAGCTTTCTTT.

This clone was observed a few times. The CDR3, as DNA: TGTGCCAGCAGTTACCGGGGGTTTGAAGCTTTCTTT. Encoded protein: CASSYRGFEAFF. J is TRBJ1-1 and V is TRBV6-5, with D perhaps TRBD1 (5 bases). The length of the CDR3 is 12 residues. CDR1 MNHEY and CDR2 SVGAGI come from the germline V gene. Trimming removed 2 bases at V and 7 bases at J, with 8 bases between.

J is TRBJ2-7 and V is TRBV19, with 7 nucleotides matching TRBD1. This CDR3 has 14 amino acids. From germline, CDR1 is LNHDA and CDR2 SQIVND (reference sequence). Trimming took 3 bases from V and 6 from J; bases not matched to a gene: 8. The CDR3 region has the DNA TGTGCCAGTAGTATCGACAGGGTTGGCGGCGAGCAGTACTTC. It yields the protein CASSIDRVGGEQYF.

Only a few counts were recorded for this clone. V is TRBV7-9 and J is TRBJ2-7, with D unresolved. Trimming cost V 1 base and J 2 bases, with 9 bases left between them. Germline V gene data show CDR1 as SEHNR and CDR2 as FQNEAQ (reference sequence). The CDR3 covers 14 residues. The CDR3 spells CASSLDSPAYEQYF. CDR3 nucleotide sequence: TGTGCCAGCAGCTTAGACTCTCCTGCCTACGAGCAGTACTTC. Full variable domain (missing parts from reference TRBV7-9 and TRBJ2-7): DTGVSQNPRHKITKRGQNVTFRCDPISEHNRLYWYRQTLGQGPEFLTYFQNEAQLEKSRLLSDRFSAERPKGSFSTLEIQRTEQGDSAMYLCASSLDSPAYEQYFGPGTRLTVT.

CDR3 sequence: CASTPLGGEGTEAFF. CDR3 nucleotide sequence: TGTGCCAGCACTCCACTGGGGGGAGAGGGCACTGAAGCTTTCTTT. The rearrangement links TRBV27 to TRBJ1-1, with D perhaps matching TRBD1 (5 bases). The CDR3 consists of 15 residues. Per the germline V gene, CDR1 is MNHEY and CDR2 is SMNVEV (reference sequence). With 7 bases removed from V and 4 bases from J, the gap between germline ends came to 19 bases.

The V call is TRBV19, the J call TRBJ1-1; D gene ambiguous. V lost 4 bases and J lost 2, with 8 bases in between. CDR3 length: 13 residues. Germline V CDR1 and CDR2: LNHDA, SQIVND (reference sequence). CDR3 nucleotide sequence: TGTGCCAGTAGTAGAGGCACTAACACTGAAGCTTTCTTT. Translating it yields CASSRGTNTEAFF.

This chain uses TRBV7-2 with TRBJ1-2; no definite D call. CDR1 is SGHTA, CDR2 FQGNSA, per germline. The CDR3 runs 11 residues. The ends were cut back, 5 bases at V and 3 bases at J, with 4 bases in the middle. The CDR3 DNA follows: TGTGCCAGCAGCCCGGACTATGGCTACACCTTC. Protein: CASSPDYGYTF.

The chain joins TRBV7-9 to TRBJ2-2; possible D gene TRBD2, 5 bases. This CDR3 contains 16 residues. Trimming stripped 3 bases from V and 0 bases from J, with 11 bases between. Germline CDR1 is SEHNR and CDR2 is FQNEAQ (reference sequence). The CDR3 protein is CASSFGERSNTGELFF. The CDR3 DNA sequence: TGTGCCAGCAGCTTTGGGGAGCGGTCGAACACCGGGGAGCTGTTTTTT. Based on the CDR3 plus reference TRBV7-9 and TRBJ2-2, the full variable domain is DTGVSQNPRHKITKRGQNVTFRCDPISEHNRLYWYRQTLGQGPEFLTYFQNEAQLEKSRLLSDRFSAERPKGSFSTLEIQRTEQGDSAMYLCASSFGERSNTGELFFGEGSRLTVL.

This clone came up a few times. The chain is built from TRBV11-2 and TRBJ1-5; D remains ambiguous. The CDR3 spans 15 residues. V was clipped by 3 bases and J by 1 base, with 10 bases between them. The germline V gene has CDR1 SGHAT and CDR2 FQNNGV. The CDR3 loop is CASSLRGLSNQPQHF. DNA for the CDR3: TGTGCCAGCAGCTTGCGGGGATTGAGCAATCAGCCCCAGCATTTT.

This chain uses TRBV9 with TRBJ1-2, with a possible D match to TRBD1 (6 bases). CDR3 length: 15 residues. Per germline, CDR1 SGDLS and CDR2 YYNGEE. V was cut by 4 bases and J by 0 bases, with 13 bases left in between. CDR3 bases: TGTGCCAGCAGCTTCATGACAGGAACTAACTATGGCTACACCTTC. Translated: CASSFMTGTNYGYTF.

This clone has more than one count but fewer than ten. Here the CDR3 reads CASNEGQPQHF. In DNA, the CDR3 is TGTGCCAGCAACGAGGGTCAGCCCCAGCATTTT. The genes are TRBV6-5 and TRBJ1-5; no clear D gene. The CDR3 spans 11 residues. Trimming removed 7 bases from V and 6 bases from J, with 7 bases in between. CDR1 is MNHEY, CDR2 SVGAGI, per germline.

This clone has just one count. The V gene is TRBV5-1, the J gene TRBJ2-1, with D hard to call. Germline assignment: CDR1 SGHRS and CDR2 YFSETQ. CDR3 length equals 13 residues. V lost 2 bases and J lost 6, with 9 bases in between. The CDR3 DNA is TGCGCCAGCAGCTTTATGCCTAGCAATGAGCAGTTCTTC. It codes for CASSFMPSNEQFF.

This chain links TRBV27 with TRBJ2-2; unclear D gene. This CDR3 has 14 amino acids. V was cut by 6 bases and J by 2 bases, with 10 bases left in between. The germline V gene encodes CDR1 MNHEY and CDR2 SMNVEV (reference sequence). The CDR3 DNA reads as TGTGCCAGCAGGGATGGGCGAAACACCGGGGAGCTGTTTTTT. This sequence encodes CASRDGRNTGELFF.

The chain carries TRBV18 and TRBJ1-1; a weak D match, TRBD1 (5 bases). This CDR3 is 13 amino acids long. Germline V gene sequence: CDR1 KGHSH, CDR2 LQKENI. Trimming shortened V by 3 bases and J by 6 bases, and 11 bases separated the two germline ends. CDR3 amino acids: CASSPTGVAEAFF. CDR3 DNA: TGTGCCAGCTCACCCACGGGGGTCGCTGAAGCTTTCTTT.

This clone was counted once. The chain uses TRBV18 and TRBJ1-2, with a possible D match to TRBD1 (5 bases). The CDR3 consists of 11 residues. V was trimmed by 3 bases and J by 6 bases, leaving 5 bases between them. The V gene's germline CDR1 is KGHSH and CDR2 LQKENI. The CDR3 region is CASSPRDGYTF. CDR3 DNA: TGTGCCAGCTCACCCAGGGATGGCTACACCTTC.

V usage is TRBV6-1 and J usage is TRBJ2-5, with TRBD2 matching 12 bases. This CDR3 has 16 amino acids. CDR1 is MNHNS and CDR2 is SASEGT in the germline V gene. Trimming cost V 3 bases and J 4 bases; bases outside gene matches: 6. The CDR3 protein is CASSEALAGGSETQYF. The CDR3 DNA follows: TGTGCCAGCAGTGAGGCACTAGCGGGAGGATCAGAGACCCAGTACTTC.

The rearrangement joins TRBV30 to TRBJ2-7; maybe TRBD1 (5 bases). V was cut by 0 bases and J by 5 bases, with 14 bases left in between. Germline V gene lookup returns CDR1 GTSNPN and CDR2 SVGIG (reference sequence). The CDR3 is 14 residues long. The CDR3 reads CAWSVEQGSHEQYF. CDR3 DNA: TGTGCCTGGAGTGTAGAGCAGGGCTCTCACGAGCAGTACTTC.

The chain carries TRBV28 and TRBJ1-3; TRBD1 matches 8 bases. The CDR3 has 15 residues. The trim removed 5 bases at V and 4 bases at J, leaving 7 bases unmatched. The germline V gene encodes CDR1 MDHEN and CDR2 SYDVKM. CDR3 coding DNA: TGTGCCAGCAGTCCAGGGGGCGTCCCCGGAAACACCATATATTTT. Translating gives CASSPGGVPGNTIYF.

The chain combines TRBV12-3 or TRBV12-4 with TRBJ1-1; perhaps TRBD1 as D (6 bases). The CDR3 totals 12 residues. With 3 bases removed from V and 8 bases from J, the gap between germline ends came to 10 bases. CDR3 bases: TGTGCCAGCAGTTTTCTGGACAGAGAAGCTTTCTTT. Its protein product is CASSFLDREAFF.

The chain uses TRBV5-6 and TRBJ2-7, with 7 bases lining up with TRBD2. The CDR3 covers 13 residues. The germline V gene has CDR1 SGHDT and CDR2 YYEEEE. V shed 3 bases, J shed 7 bases, and the junction held 7 bases outside the gene matches. In DNA form, the CDR3 reads TGTGCCAGCAGCTGGGCGGGAGCGAGTGAGCAGTACTTC. Its protein product is CASSWAGASEQYF.

The chain employs TRBV28 and TRBJ1-6; TRBD1 might be the D (5 bases). V was trimmed by 7 bases and J by 7 bases, leaving 17 bases between them. Germline V gene sequence: CDR1 MDHEN, CDR2 SYDVKM. This CDR3 has 15 residues. CDR3: CASKLWGEVNSPLHF. DNA for the CDR3: TGTGCCAGCAAACTCTGGGGGGAGGTGAATTCACCCCTCCACTTT.

This clone came up a few times. CDR3 DNA sequence: TGTGCCAGCAGTGAAAGGGGGAGGGGTCACGAGCAGTACTTC. Protein: CASSERGRGHEQYF. V and J are TRBV2 and TRBJ2-7, with D possibly matching TRBD2 (7 bases). The CDR3 totals 14 residues. Trimming pared 2 bases from V and 5 bases from J, leaving 13 bases between. Germline-derived CDR1 and CDR2 are SNHLY and FYNNEI.

This rearrangement joins TRBV9 to TRBJ1-4; the D is unclear. This CDR3 comprises 15 residues. V lost 3 bases, J lost 7 bases, and 16 bases lay in between. Germline CDR1 SGDLS, CDR2 YYNGEE. CDR3 residues: CASSEVVGSGEKLFF. The DNA for the CDR3 is TGTGCCAGCAGCGAGGTGGTAGGGAGCGGTGAAAAACTGTTTTTT.